This is a list of T cell receptor beta chains from one sample in a study of response to subunit inactivated influenza vaccine. Using its own MiXCR run on the RT-PCR reads, TCRdb lists one record per CDR3 protein. The sample lists around 530,000 distinct CDR3 sequences, about an eighth occurring once. This sample comprised PBMCs from blood, obtained on the day of vaccination. The receptors come from a man aged 50-59 years who received an inactivated influenza vaccine. Both conserved end residues are part of each CDR3. The order of the fields is CDR3 protein, CDR3 DNA, D gene, clone size, CDR3 length, J gene, V gene. A D gene is named only where the DNA matches it firmly. Where a row states a size, it is once, few, many or the class of an expanded clone; other rows omit it.

cdr3_aa: CASSPFWTASYEQYF
cdr3_nt: TGTGCCAGCAGTCCCTTTTGGACGGCTTCCTACGAGCAGTACTTC
d_call: -
clone_size: once
cdr3_length: 15
j_call: TRBJ2-7
v_call: TRBV6-1

cdr3_aa: CASSQVVGRSNEKLFF
cdr3_nt: TGTGCCAGCAGCCAAGTTGTGGGGCGGAGTAATGAAAAACTGTTTTTT
d_call: -
clone_size: many
cdr3_length: 16
j_call: TRBJ1-4
v_call: TRBV4-2

cdr3_aa: CASGPKETQYF
cdr3_nt: TGTGCCAGTGGACCAAAAGAGACCCAGTACTTC
d_call: -
clone_size: many
cdr3_length: 11
j_call: TRBJ2-5
v_call: TRBV12-3/TRBV12-4

cdr3_aa: CASSQGTYEQDF
cdr3_nt: TGTGCCAGCAGCCAGGGGACCTACGAGCAGGACTTC
d_call: -
clone_size: -
cdr3_length: 12
j_call: TRBJ2-7
v_call: TRBV3-1

cdr3_aa: CAISEGKLSYGYTF
cdr3_nt: TGTGCCATCAGTGAGGGGAAACTGAGTTATGGCTACACCTTC
d_call: -
clone_size: -
cdr3_length: 14
j_call: TRBJ1-2
v_call: TRBV10-3

cdr3_aa: CASSSGVIMEQFF
cdr3_nt: TGTGCCAGCAGCTCCGGCGTGATAATGGAGCAGTTCTTC
d_call: -
clone_size: -
cdr3_length: 13
j_call: TRBJ2-1
v_call: TRBV7-8

cdr3_aa: CASSARRDSLAGELFF
cdr3_nt: TGTGCCAGCAGCGCTAGACGGGACAGCCTAGCCGGGGAGCTGTTTTTT
d_call: TRBD1
clone_size: few
cdr3_length: 16
j_call: TRBJ2-2
v_call: TRBV7-8

cdr3_aa: CASSVEVLNTEAFF
cdr3_nt: TGTGCCAGCAGCGTAGAAGTCTTGAACACTGAAGCTTTCTTT
d_call: -
clone_size: many
cdr3_length: 14
j_call: TRBJ1-1
v_call: TRBV9

cdr3_aa: CAWSAITTDTQYF
cdr3_nt: TGTGCCTGGAGTGCAATAACCACAGATACGCAGTATTTT
d_call: -
clone_size: -
cdr3_length: 13
j_call: TRBJ2-3
v_call: TRBV30

cdr3_aa: CSARGLNAYNEQFF
cdr3_nt: TGCAGTGCTAGAGGTCTAAATGCCTACAATGAGCAGTTCTTC
d_call: -
clone_size: -
cdr3_length: 14
j_call: TRBJ2-1
v_call: TRBV20-1

cdr3_aa: CASSLGFDSPQYF
cdr3_nt: TGTGCCAGCAGTTTAGGTTTCGACAGCCCACAGTACTTC
d_call: -
clone_size: -
cdr3_length: 13
j_call: TRBJ2-7
v_call: TRBV28

cdr3_aa: CASSLITGREELFF
cdr3_nt: TGTGCCAGCAGCTTGATCACGGGGAGGGAGGAGCTGTTTTTT
d_call: TRBD2
clone_size: -
cdr3_length: 14
j_call: TRBJ2-2
v_call: TRBV5-6

cdr3_aa: CASSLGGVAIYEQYF
cdr3_nt: TGTGCCAGCAGTTTAGGGGGAGTGGCAATTTACGAGCAGTACTTC
d_call: -
clone_size: -
cdr3_length: 15
j_call: TRBJ2-7
v_call: TRBV28

cdr3_aa: CASSLTGGAETQYF
cdr3_nt: TGTGCCAGCAGCTTGACAGGGGGCGCAGAGACCCAGTACTTC
d_call: TRBD1
clone_size: many
cdr3_length: 14
j_call: TRBJ2-5
v_call: TRBV28

cdr3_aa: CASSETGDSPLHF
cdr3_nt: TGTGCCAGCAGCGAGACAGGGGATTCACCCCTCCACTTT
d_call: TRBD1
clone_size: few
cdr3_length: 13
j_call: TRBJ1-6
v_call: TRBV7-9

cdr3_aa: CASSLTAAGLRGGTQYF
cdr3_nt: TGTGCCAGCAGCTTAACGGCGGCGGGCCTCCGGGGCGGTACGCAGTATTTT
d_call: -
clone_size: -
cdr3_length: 17
j_call: TRBJ2-3
v_call: TRBV7-2

cdr3_aa: CASSQVAGAIVGYTF
cdr3_nt: TGTGCCAGCAGCCAAGTTGCGGGGGCGATAGTTGGCTACACCTTC
d_call: -
clone_size: many
cdr3_length: 15
j_call: TRBJ1-2
v_call: TRBV4-2

cdr3_aa: CASSFGTSGVYEQYF
cdr3_nt: TGCGCCAGCAGCTTCGGGACTAGCGGGGTCTACGAGCAGTACTTC
d_call: TRBD2
clone_size: many
cdr3_length: 15
j_call: TRBJ2-7
v_call: TRBV5-1

cdr3_aa: CASSGNSGGELFF
cdr3_nt: TGTGCCAGCAGCGGGAACTCCGGCGGGGAGCTGTTTTTT
d_call: -
clone_size: -
cdr3_length: 13
j_call: TRBJ2-2
v_call: TRBV9

cdr3_aa: CASSFGVTGELFF
cdr3_nt: TGTGCCAGCAGTTTTGGGGTTACGGGGGAGCTGTTTTTT
d_call: -
clone_size: many
cdr3_length: 13
j_call: TRBJ2-2
v_call: TRBV12-3/TRBV12-4

cdr3_aa: CASSPLTGRHRFF
cdr3_nt: TGCGCCAGCAGCCCGCTGACCGGTCGACATCGGTTCTTC
d_call: -
clone_size: -
cdr3_length: 13
j_call: TRBJ2-1
v_call: TRBV5-1

cdr3_aa: CASSHRDTGDTQYF
cdr3_nt: TGTGCCAGTAGTCATCGGGACACGGGAGATACGCAGTATTTT
d_call: -
clone_size: few
cdr3_length: 14
j_call: TRBJ2-3
v_call: TRBV19

cdr3_aa: CSARGSGVVKPQHF
cdr3_nt: TGCAGTGCTAGAGGATCGGGGGTTGTAAAGCCCCAGCATTTT
d_call: -
clone_size: few
cdr3_length: 14
j_call: TRBJ1-5
v_call: TRBV20-1

cdr3_aa: CASSEELAPTSDTQYF
cdr3_nt: TGCGCCAGCAGCGAGGAACTAGCGCCCACTTCAGATACGCAGTATTTT
d_call: TRBD2
clone_size: once
cdr3_length: 16
j_call: TRBJ2-3
v_call: TRBV5-1

cdr3_aa: CASSPGLFSSGANVLTF
cdr3_nt: TGTGCCAGCAGTCCGGGACTCTTCAGCTCTGGGGCCAACGTCCTGACTTTC
d_call: -
clone_size: many
cdr3_length: 17
j_call: TRBJ2-6
v_call: TRBV6-1

cdr3_aa: CASSLFQGAVSPLHF
cdr3_nt: TGTGCCAGCAGTTTATTTCAGGGGGCGGTTTCACCCCTCCACTTT
d_call: TRBD1
clone_size: -
cdr3_length: 15
j_call: TRBJ1-6
v_call: TRBV27

cdr3_aa: CASSLGRGGRTANTEAFF
cdr3_nt: TGCGCCAGCAGCTTGGGGAGAGGGGGCAGGACGGCCAACACTGAAGCTTTCTTT
d_call: TRBD1
clone_size: -
cdr3_length: 18
j_call: TRBJ1-1
v_call: TRBV5-1

cdr3_aa: CASRQENIQYF
cdr3_nt: TGCGCCAGCAGACAGGAAAACATTCAGTACTTC
d_call: -
clone_size: few
cdr3_length: 11
j_call: TRBJ2-4
v_call: TRBV5-1

cdr3_aa: CASSQAILAGDWETQYF
cdr3_nt: TGCGCCAGCAGCCAAGCCATACTAGCGGGGGATTGGGAGACCCAGTACTTC
d_call: TRBD2
clone_size: many
cdr3_length: 17
j_call: TRBJ2-5
v_call: TRBV4-3

cdr3_aa: CASSLPRTSGSTDTQYF
cdr3_nt: TGTGCCAGCAGTCTACCTCGGACTAGCGGTTCCACAGATACGCAGTATTTT
d_call: TRBD2
clone_size: -
cdr3_length: 17
j_call: TRBJ2-3
v_call: TRBV12-3/TRBV12-4

cdr3_aa: CASTQGNAEAFF
cdr3_nt: TGTGCCAGCACTCAGGGGAACGCTGAAGCTTTCTTT
d_call: -
clone_size: -
cdr3_length: 12
j_call: TRBJ1-1
v_call: TRBV6-2/TRBV6-3

cdr3_aa: CASSFGTSGDEQYF
cdr3_nt: TGCGCCAGCAGCTTCGGGACTAGCGGGGACGAGCAGTACTTC
d_call: TRBD2
clone_size: many
cdr3_length: 14
j_call: TRBJ2-7
v_call: TRBV5-1

cdr3_aa: CASGASGRHTEAFF
cdr3_nt: TGTGCCAGCGGCGCGAGTGGCAGGCACACTGAAGCTTTCTTT
d_call: -
clone_size: few
cdr3_length: 14
j_call: TRBJ1-1
v_call: TRBV12-3/TRBV12-4

cdr3_aa: CASSVMGGRVAKNIQYF
cdr3_nt: TGTGCCAGCAGCGTGATGGGCGGGAGGGTTGCCAAAAACATTCAGTACTTC
d_call: TRBD2
clone_size: -
cdr3_length: 17
j_call: TRBJ2-4
v_call: TRBV9

cdr3_aa: CSAKTSGGTTGELFF
cdr3_nt: TGCAGTGCTAAAACTAGCGGGGGGACCACCGGGGAGCTGTTTTTT
d_call: TRBD2
clone_size: -
cdr3_length: 15
j_call: TRBJ2-2
v_call: TRBV20-1

cdr3_aa: CSASGESKNIQYF
cdr3_nt: TGCAGTGCTAGTGGGGAGTCCAAAAACATTCAGTACTTC
d_call: -
clone_size: -
cdr3_length: 13
j_call: TRBJ2-4
v_call: TRBV20-1

cdr3_aa: CASSHRGGRDNEQFF
cdr3_nt: TGTGCCAGCAGCCATCGTGGCGGGAGGGACAATGAGCAGTTCTTC
d_call: TRBD2
clone_size: -
cdr3_length: 15
j_call: TRBJ2-1
v_call: TRBV4-2

cdr3_aa: CAWSPDSGQETQYF
cdr3_nt: TGTGCCTGGAGCCCGGACTCCGGACAAGAGACCCAGTACTTC
d_call: -
clone_size: -
cdr3_length: 14
j_call: TRBJ2-5
v_call: TRBV30

cdr3_aa: CASSLKGQGANTEAFF
cdr3_nt: TGCGCCAGCAGCTTGAAGGGACAGGGGGCAAACACTGAAGCTTTCTTT
d_call: TRBD1
clone_size: many
cdr3_length: 16
j_call: TRBJ1-1
v_call: TRBV5-1

cdr3_aa: CASSQPTAQETQYF
cdr3_nt: TGTGCCAGCAGCCAACCCACAGCTCAAGAGACCCAGTACTTC
d_call: -
clone_size: -
cdr3_length: 14
j_call: TRBJ2-5
v_call: TRBV4-2

cdr3_aa: CASSQGWGTYNEQFF
cdr3_nt: TGTGCCAGCAGCCAAGGATGGGGAACTTACAATGAGCAGTTCTTC
d_call: -
clone_size: few
cdr3_length: 15
j_call: TRBJ2-1
v_call: TRBV14

cdr3_aa: CSAGPHEQYF
cdr3_nt: TGCAGTGCTGGCCCTCACGAGCAGTACTTC
d_call: -
clone_size: -
cdr3_length: 10
j_call: TRBJ2-7
v_call: TRBV20-1

cdr3_aa: CASSRPTSGRARVTGELFF
cdr3_nt: TGTGCCAGCAGCCGCCCGACTAGCGGGAGGGCCCGGGTCACCGGGGAGCTGTTTTTT
d_call: TRBD2
clone_size: -
cdr3_length: 19
j_call: TRBJ2-2
v_call: TRBV3-1

cdr3_aa: CSVLGPGEQYF
cdr3_nt: TGCAGCGTTCTAGGGCCGGGGGAGCAGTACTTC
d_call: -
clone_size: -
cdr3_length: 11
j_call: TRBJ2-7
v_call: TRBV29-1

cdr3_aa: CASRPPPAATTNTQYF
cdr3_nt: TGTGCCAGCAGACCCCCTCCGGCGGCGACTACTAATACGCAGTATTTT
d_call: -
clone_size: few
cdr3_length: 16
j_call: TRBJ2-3
v_call: TRBV28

cdr3_aa: CATSRDATYEQYF
cdr3_nt: TGTGCCACCAGCCGGGACGCCACCTACGAGCAGTACTTC
d_call: -
clone_size: few
cdr3_length: 13
j_call: TRBJ2-7
v_call: TRBV15